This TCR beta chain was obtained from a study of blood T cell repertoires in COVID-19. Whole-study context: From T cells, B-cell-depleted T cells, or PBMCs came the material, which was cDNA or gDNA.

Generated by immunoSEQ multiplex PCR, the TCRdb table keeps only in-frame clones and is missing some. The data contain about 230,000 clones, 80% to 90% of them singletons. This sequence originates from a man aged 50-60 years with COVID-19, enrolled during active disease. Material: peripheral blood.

CDR3 in amino acids: CASSSRTGEAFF. The CDR3 nucleotides read TGTGCCAGCAGTTCCCGGACAGGGGAAGCTTTCTTT. The J gene is TRBJ1-1, the V gene TRBV12-3 or TRBV12-4; 8 bases agree with TRBD1. After removal of 4 bases from V and 8 bases from J, the junction contained 3 bases not matched to a gene. This CDR3 is built from 12 residues.